This entry features one T cell receptor (beta chain) sequence. How the authors handled the data: Amplification of reference gene primers provided the estimated nucleated cell counts. Assay used: immunoSEQ multiplex PCR; TCRdb lists only in-frame clones, some missing. Clone size and the V and J calls come from that table; the DNA yielded D and trimming. Counted here are around 250,000 clones, roughly 87% occurring once; the ten biggest clones make up about 0.64%. Per germline, CDR1 SEHNR and CDR2 FQNEAQ (reference sequence). The CDR3 sequence is 17 residues long. With V trimmed by 0 bases and J by 7 bases, 8 bases remained unmatched. These data are taken from a study of blood T cell repertoires in COVID-19. At the level of the study: Acute-phase and convalescent COVID-19 samples originated in the United States, Italy and Spain. Sample material is recorded as cDNA or gDNA derived from T cells, B-cell-depleted T cells, or PBMCs.

V usage is TRBV7-9 and J usage is TRBJ2-1, with 11 bases that match TRBD2. The specimen was peripheral blood. This TCR was sampled from a human donor in a cohort sampled during active COVID-19. CDR3 DNA: TGTGCCAGCAGCTTAGCGAGGAGGGCTAGCGGGGGGAATGAGCAGTTCTTC. Protein product: CASSLARRASGGNEQFF.